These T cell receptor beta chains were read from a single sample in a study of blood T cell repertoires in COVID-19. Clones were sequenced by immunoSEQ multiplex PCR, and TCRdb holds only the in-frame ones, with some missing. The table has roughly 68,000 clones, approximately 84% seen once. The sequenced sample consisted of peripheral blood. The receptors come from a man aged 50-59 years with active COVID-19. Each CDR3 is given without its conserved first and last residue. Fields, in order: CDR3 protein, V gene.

CDR3: ASTFGTLGGDEQF
V: TRBV5-1

CDR3: SVEGMAGGDTQY
V: TRBV29-1

CDR3: ASSEGSDRGYT
V: TRBV2

CDR3: ASSLETRTGSGYT
V: TRBV4-2

CDR3: ASSLWTGASGANVLT
V: TRBV5-5

CDR3: ASSFRTSGRDTQY
V: TRBV7-2

CDR3: ASSFTGVDEKLF
V: TRBV28

CDR3: ASTPSGLARETQY
V: TRBV5-5

CDR3: ASSQGQTDTEAF
V: TRBV3-1/TRBV3-2

CDR3: ASSPRGGSFETQY
V: TRBV19

CDR3: ASTEGLAGGQGTQY
V: TRBV2

CDR3: ASSLAGGGRPQH
V: TRBV7-9

CDR3: ATSRIAFDRRLAKNIQY
V: TRBV15

CDR3: ASSVGLAGVGYQETQY
V: TRBV9

CDR3: ASSHSSGGADTQY
V: TRBV4-2

CDR3: ASSIVGGGSQPQH
V: TRBV19

CDR3: ASSPPGGGVTGKLF
V: TRBV7-9

CDR3: ASSPLDRDSPLH
V: TRBV18

CDR3: ASSLQRGIYNEQF
V: TRBV7-2

CDR3: ASSLEGGLTEAF
V: TRBV5-1

CDR3: ASSIPWASNTEAF
V: TRBV19

CDR3: SVEVRYPDTRSSYEQY
V: TRBV29-1

CDR3: ASSQGGTVRKLF
V: TRBV4-1

CDR3: ATSRIGDREGTQY
V: TRBV15

CDR3: ASRLWEGTDTQY
V: TRBV11-2